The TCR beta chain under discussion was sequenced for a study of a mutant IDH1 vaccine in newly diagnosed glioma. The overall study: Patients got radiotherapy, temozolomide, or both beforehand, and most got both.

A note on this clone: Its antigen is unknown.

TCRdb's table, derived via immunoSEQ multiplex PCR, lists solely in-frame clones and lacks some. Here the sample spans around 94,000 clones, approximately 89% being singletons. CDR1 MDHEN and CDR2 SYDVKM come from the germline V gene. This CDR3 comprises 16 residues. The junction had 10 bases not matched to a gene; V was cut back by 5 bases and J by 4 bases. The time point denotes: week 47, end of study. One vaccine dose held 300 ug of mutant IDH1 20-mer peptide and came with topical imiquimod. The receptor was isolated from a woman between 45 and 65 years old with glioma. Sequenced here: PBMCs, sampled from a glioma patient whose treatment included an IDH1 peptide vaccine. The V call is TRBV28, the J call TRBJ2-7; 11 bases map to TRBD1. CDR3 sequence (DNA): TGTGCCAGCAGTCGGCTCTTAGGACAGGGGGCTTACGAGCAGTACTTC. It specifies CASSRLLGQGAYEQYF.